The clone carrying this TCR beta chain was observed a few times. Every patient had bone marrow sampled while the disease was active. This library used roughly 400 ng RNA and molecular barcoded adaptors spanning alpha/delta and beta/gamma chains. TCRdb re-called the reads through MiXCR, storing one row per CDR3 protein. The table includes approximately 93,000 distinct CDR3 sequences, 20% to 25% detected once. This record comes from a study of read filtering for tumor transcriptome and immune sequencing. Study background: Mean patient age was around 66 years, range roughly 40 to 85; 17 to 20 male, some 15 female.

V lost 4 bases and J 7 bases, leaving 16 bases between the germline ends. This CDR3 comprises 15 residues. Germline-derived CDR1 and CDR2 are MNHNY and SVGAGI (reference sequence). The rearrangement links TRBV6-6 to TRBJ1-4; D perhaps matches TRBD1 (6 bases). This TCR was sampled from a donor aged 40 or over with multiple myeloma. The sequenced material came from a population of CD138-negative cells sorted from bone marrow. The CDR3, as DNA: TGTGCCAGCAGTTCTACAGGGAGTAGGAGTGAAAAACTGTTTTTT. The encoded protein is CASSSTGSRSEKLFF.